This T cell receptor beta chain was recorded in a study of blood T cell repertoires in COVID-19. Overall study context: The study drew acute and convalescent COVID-19 samples from the United States, Italy and Spain. Sources were T cells, B-cell-depleted T cells, or PBMCs; the material itself was cDNA or gDNA.

Germline-derived CDR1 and CDR2 are LNHDA and SQIVND (reference sequence). The CDR3 has 18 residues. After removal of 3 bases from V and 0 bases from J, the junction contained 7 bases not matched to a gene. As processed by the authors: Amplified reference gene primers provided the basis for estimating nucleated cell counts. Repertoires were generated with immunoSEQ multiplex PCR, while TCRdb's copy carries only in-frame clones and drops some. From that table come the V and J calls and clone size; the DNA was used to work out D and trimming. In the table there are about 86,000 clones, about 87% of which are singletons.

Sequencing was performed on peripheral blood. This clonotype originated in a human donor in a cohort sampled during active COVID-19. The V call is TRBV19, the J call TRBJ2-1; TRBD2 matches at 11 bases. CDR3 sequence (DNA): TGTGCCAGTAGTATGGGCTCTGGACTAGCGGGCTCCTACAATGAGCAGTTCTTC. Protein sequence: CASSMGSGLAGSYNEQFF.